Listed below are T cell receptor beta chains from one sample, sequenced in a study of blood T cell repertoires in COVID-19. Some clones are missing from TCRdb's copy, which holds only in-frame ones; the method was immunoSEQ multiplex PCR. The table shows 310,000 or so clones, with nearly 90% occurring only once. The sequenced material came from PBMCs or T cells enriched from blood (not recorded which). The receptors originated from a woman aged 30 to 39 who had recovered from COVID-19. Both conserved end residues are part of each CDR3. D genes are given only for firm matches. Expanded clones get a size class; other rows say once, few or many, or leave the size out.

j_call | d_call | clone_size | v_call | cdr3_aa | cdr3_nt
TRBJ1-1 | . | . | TRBV4-2 | CASSLMNTEAFF | TGTGCCAGCAGCCTAATGAACACTGAAGCTTTCTTT
TRBJ2-1 | TRBD1 | . | TRBV11-3 | CASSIRQGVSSYNEQFF | TGTGCCAGCAGCATTCGACAGGGGGTAAGCTCCTACAATGAGCAGTTCTTC
TRBJ1-5 | . | . | TRBV29-1 | CSAGEGVYQPQHF | TGCAGCGCCGGCGAGGGAGTGTACCAGCCCCAGCATTTT
TRBJ1-1 | TRBD1 | once | TRBV25-1 | CASSDPGQGPRAFF | TGTGCCAGCAGTGACCCGGGACAGGGCCCGAGAGCTTTCTTT
TRBJ1-6 | . | . | TRBV30 | CAWSRGPGNSPLHF | TGTGCCTGGAGCAGGGGACCGGGTAATTCACCCCTCCACTTT
TRBJ2-3 | TRBD2 | . | TRBV7-6 | CASSPLAGASTDTQYF | TGTGCCAGCAGTCCACTAGCGGGGGCTAGCACAGATACGCAGTATTTT
TRBJ2-7 | TRBD2 | . | TRBV5-4 | CASSAPGLAAYEQYF | TGTGCCAGCAGCGCCCCGGGACTAGCGGCCTACGAGCAGTACTTC
TRBJ1-1 | TRBD1 | . | TRBV6-2/TRBV6-3 | CASSYPRTGLNTEAFF | TGTGCCAGCAGTTACCCGCGGACAGGGCTGAACACTGAAGCTTTCTTT
TRBJ1-6 | . | . | TRBV12-3/TRBV12-4 | CASSYGENSPLHF | TGTGCCAGCAGTTACGGGGAGAATTCACCCCTCCACTTT
TRBJ2-7 | . | few | TRBV12-3/TRBV12-4 | CASSRGGEQYF | TGTGCCAGCAGCAGAGGGGGCGAGCAGTACTTC
TRBJ1-6 | . | . | TRBV30 | CAWSASGPYNSPLHF | TGTGCCTGGAGTGCTTCTGGGCCCTATAATTCACCCCTCCACTTT
TRBJ1-5 | TRBD1 | . | TRBV6-1 | CASSEYRGQPQHF | TGTGCCAGCAGTGAATACAGGGGTCAGCCCCAGCATTTT
TRBJ1-5 | . | . | TRBV21-1 | CASSNPGQGVYSNQPQHF | TGTGCCAGCAGCAACCCGGGACAGGGGGTCTATAGCAATCAGCCCCAGCATTTT
TRBJ1-3 | . | once | TRBV27 | CASSPAGGNPGNTIYF | TGTGCCAGCAGCCCCGCGGGAGGGAACCCCGGAAACACCATATATTTT
TRBJ2-7 | TRBD2 | . | TRBV30 | CAWSTGLAGAQYF | TGTGCCTGGAGTACAGGACTAGCGGGGGCGCAGTACTTC
TRBJ1-2 | . | . | TRBV6-5 | CASSTQLIANYGYTF | TGTGCCAGCAGCACACAGTTAATAGCTAACTATGGCTACACCTTC
TRBJ2-5 | . | . | TRBV18 | CASSRTGDQETQYF | TGTGCCAGCTCACGAACAGGTGACCAAGAGACCCAGTACTTC
TRBJ1-2 | . | . | TRBV3-1/TRBV3-2 | CASSQSSGLHYGYTF | TGTGCCAGCAGCCAAAGTTCGGGACTACACTATGGCTACACCTTC
TRBJ1-2 | . | . | TRBV15 | CATSPPGGGGYGYTF | TGTGCCACCAGCCCCCCGGGGGGGGGCGGCTATGGCTACACCTTC
TRBJ1-5 | . | . | TRBV15 | CATSRQGNQPQHF | TGTGCCACCAGCAGACAGGGCAATCAGCCCCAGCATTTT
TRBJ1-2 | TRBD1 | . | TRBV7-9 | CASSFGTDYGYTF | TGTGCCAGCAGCTTCGGGACAGACTATGGCTACACCTTC
TRBJ2-6 | TRBD1 | . | TRBV30 | CACGTAPSSGANVLTF | TGTGCCTGCGGGACAGCCCCGTCCTCTGGGGCCAACGTCCTGACTTTC
TRBJ1-6 | . | once | TRBV2 | CATELVGRAGRNSPLHF | TGTGCCACCGAGTTGGTTGGGAGGGCGGGAAGGAATTCACCCCTCCACTTT
TRBJ2-1 | TRBD1 | . | TRBV4-3 | CASSPDRGSYNEQFF | TGCGCCAGCAGCCCCGACAGGGGCTCCTACAATGAGCAGTTCTTC
TRBJ2-5 | TRBD2 | . | TRBV5-1 | CASSLAGAGGPQETQYF | TGCGCCAGCAGCTTGGCCGGAGCGGGGGGCCCTCAAGAGACCCAGTACTTC
TRBJ2-3 | . | . | TRBV19 | CAAKGGVRNTQYF | TGTGCCGCAAAGGGCGGGGTCCGAAATACGCAGTATTTT
TRBJ1-1 | . | . | TRBV27 | CASSLPGRGTEAFF | TGTGCCAGCAGTTTACCGGGGCGGGGCACTGAAGCTTTCTTT
TRBJ1-1 | . | . | TRBV5-4 | CASSLDPRDTEAFF | TGTGCCAGCAGCTTGGACCCTCGGGACACTGAAGCTTTCTTT
TRBJ2-7 | . | . | TRBV3-1/TRBV3-2 | CASSLLVLSSYEQYF | TGTGCCAGCAGCCTTCTCGTCCTGAGCTCCTACGAGCAGTACTTC
TRBJ1-1 | . | . | TRBV10-3 | CAISGSGLGTEAFF | TGTGCCATCAGTGGATCGGGGTTAGGGACTGAAGCTTTCTTT
TRBJ2-5 | . | . | TRBV19 | CASSSLLQETQYF | TGTGCCAGTAGTTCCCTCCTCCAAGAGACCCAGTACTTC
TRBJ2-3 | TRBD1 | once | TRBV6-5 | CASKGQGYDTQYF | TGTGCCAGCAAGGGACAGGGCTATGATACGCAGTATTTT
TRBJ2-5 | TRBD2 | . | TRBV2 | CASSGLAGAQETQYF | TGTGCCAGCAGCGGCTTAGCGGGGGCTCAAGAGACCCAGTACTTC
TRBJ2-7 | . | . | TRBV11-2 | CASSLAGAYEQYF | TGTGCCAGCAGCTTGGCAGGGGCCTACGAGCAGTACTTC
TRBJ1-2 | TRBD1 | . | TRBV19 | CAAKTGDGGYTF | TGTGCCGCCAAGACAGGGGATGGCGGCTACACCTTC
TRBJ2-3 | . | once | TRBV5-4 | CASSAPGQDTQYF | TGTGCCAGCAGCGCCCCGGGACAAGATACGCAGTATTTT
TRBJ1-5 | . | . | TRBV5-5 | CASSWSQSNQPQHF | TGTGCCAGCAGCTGGAGTCAGAGCAATCAGCCCCAGCATTTT
TRBJ1-1 | . | . | TRBV29-1 | CSVETGGRTEAFF | TGCAGCGTTGAGACGGGGGGCAGGACTGAAGCTTTCTTT
TRBJ1-2 | TRBD1 | . | TRBV9 | CASSSWTGPGYGYTF | TGTGCCAGCAGCTCCTGGACAGGGCCGGGATATGGCTACACCTTC